Sequencing of this T cell receptor beta chain was carried out in a study of blood T cell repertoires in COVID-19. Clones were sequenced by immunoSEQ multiplex PCR, and TCRdb holds only the in-frame ones, with some missing. Of tens of thousands of clones in the sample, 88% were seen once. Germline values: CDR1 MGHDK, CDR2 SYGVNS. Trimming took 5 bases from V and 0 from J; bases not matched to a gene: 6. The CDR3 covers 16 residues. The chain is built from TRBV25-1 and TRBJ1-4; 7 bases agree with TRBD1. This TCR derives from a human donor in a cohort sampled during active COVID-19. Sequenced material: peripheral blood. The CDR3 DNA follows: TGTGCCAGCAGTCCGGGACAGAGTGCAACTAATGAAAAACTGTTTTTT. It is translated as CASSPGQSATNEKLFF.